This T cell receptor beta chain comes out of a study of cytomegalovirus exposure and HLA in healthy donors. A note on this clone: The antigen remains unidentified.

Study-level results: Reported results showed that the classifier diagnosed cytomegalovirus status with high specificity and sensitivity. The authors confirmed in vitro that a few CMV-associated chains were specific for CMV antigens.

The repertoire was sequenced with immunoSEQ multiplex PCR; TCRdb's copy has only in-frame clones and lacks some. This sample has more than 110,000 clones, with 88% found just once. The clonotype originates from a young woman in good health and CMV-seropositive. The sequenced material came from PBMCs.

Written as DNA, the CDR3 is TGTGCCAGCATGACCGGGGCCGGGGAGCTGTTTTTT. It yields the protein CASMTGAGELFF. The genes are TRBV2 and TRBJ2-2, with a possible D match to TRBD2 (5 bases). V lost 7 bases, J lost 6 bases, and 9 bases lay in between. Germline CDR1 SNHLY, CDR2 FYNNEI. The CDR3 has 12 amino acids.